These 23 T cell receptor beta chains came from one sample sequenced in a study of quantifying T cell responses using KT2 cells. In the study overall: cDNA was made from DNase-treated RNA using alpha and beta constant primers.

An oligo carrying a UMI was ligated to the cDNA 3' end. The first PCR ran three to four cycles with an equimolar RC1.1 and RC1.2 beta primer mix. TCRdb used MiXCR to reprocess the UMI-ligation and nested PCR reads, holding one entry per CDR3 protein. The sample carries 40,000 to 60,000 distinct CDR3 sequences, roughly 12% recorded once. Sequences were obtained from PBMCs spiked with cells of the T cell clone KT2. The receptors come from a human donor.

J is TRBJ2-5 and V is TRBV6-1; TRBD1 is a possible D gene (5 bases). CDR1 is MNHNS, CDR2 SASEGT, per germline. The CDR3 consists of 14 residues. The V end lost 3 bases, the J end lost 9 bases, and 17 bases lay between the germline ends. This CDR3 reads CASSDLAGPSSQYF. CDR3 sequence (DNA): TGTGCCAGCAGTGATCTGGCAGGGCCCAGTTCCCAGTACTTC.

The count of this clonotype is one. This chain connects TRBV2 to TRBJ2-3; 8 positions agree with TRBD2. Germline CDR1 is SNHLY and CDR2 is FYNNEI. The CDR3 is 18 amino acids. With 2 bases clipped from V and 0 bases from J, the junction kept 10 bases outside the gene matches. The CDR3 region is CASSEYTGGPSSTDTQYF. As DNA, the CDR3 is TGTGCCAGCAGTGAATATACGGGGGGGCCGTCAAGCACAGATACGCAGTATTTT.

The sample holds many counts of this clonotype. CDR3 sequence: CASSLSGVQETQYF. Here the CDR3 DNA reads TGTGCCAGCAGCTTATCCGGTGTCCAAGAGACCCAGTACTTC. The chain recombines TRBV7-2 with TRBJ2-5; D gene ambiguous. The CDR3 is 14 residues long. Trimming pared 2 bases from V and 1 base from J, leaving 8 bases between. Per the germline V gene, CDR1 is SGHTA and CDR2 is FQGNSA.

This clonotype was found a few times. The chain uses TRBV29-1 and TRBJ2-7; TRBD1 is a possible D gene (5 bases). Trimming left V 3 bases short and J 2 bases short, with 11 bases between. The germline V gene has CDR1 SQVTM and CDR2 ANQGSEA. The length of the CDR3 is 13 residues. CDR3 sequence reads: CSVDQGEAYEQYF. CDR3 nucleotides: TGCAGCGTTGATCAAGGGGAAGCCTACGAGCAGTACTTC.

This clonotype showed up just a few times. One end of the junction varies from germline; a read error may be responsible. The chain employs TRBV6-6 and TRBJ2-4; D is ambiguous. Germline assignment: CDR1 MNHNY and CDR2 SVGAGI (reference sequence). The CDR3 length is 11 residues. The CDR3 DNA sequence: TGTGCCAGCAGGATCACAGAGAAGGAGCACTTC. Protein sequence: CASRITEKEHF.

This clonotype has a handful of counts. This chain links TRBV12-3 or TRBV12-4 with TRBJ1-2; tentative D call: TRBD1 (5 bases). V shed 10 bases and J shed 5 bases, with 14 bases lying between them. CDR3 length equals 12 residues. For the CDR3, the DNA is TGTGCCACAGCGGGGCGTCGGTATGGCTACACCTTC. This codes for CATAGRRYGYTF.

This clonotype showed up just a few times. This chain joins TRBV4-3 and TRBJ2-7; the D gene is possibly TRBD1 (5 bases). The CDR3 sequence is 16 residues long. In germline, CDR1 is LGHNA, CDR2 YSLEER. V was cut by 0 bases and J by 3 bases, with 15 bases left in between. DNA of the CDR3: TGCGCCAGCAGCCAAGATGCCCCAGGGCCAAACTACGAGCAGTACTTC. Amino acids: CASSQDAPGPNYEQYF.

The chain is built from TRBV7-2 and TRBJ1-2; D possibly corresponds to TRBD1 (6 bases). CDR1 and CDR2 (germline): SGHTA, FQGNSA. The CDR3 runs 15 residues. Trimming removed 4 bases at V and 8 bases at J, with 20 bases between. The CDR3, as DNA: TGTGCCAGCAGCTCCCAAGGTGGGGACAATAGAGGCTACACCTTC. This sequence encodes CASSSQGGDNRGYTF.

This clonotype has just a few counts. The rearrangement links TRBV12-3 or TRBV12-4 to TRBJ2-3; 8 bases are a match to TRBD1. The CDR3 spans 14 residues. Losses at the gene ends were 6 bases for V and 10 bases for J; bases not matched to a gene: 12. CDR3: CASSRQGLGAAQYF. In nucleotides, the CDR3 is TGTGCCAGCAGCCGACAGGGGCTGGGGGCTGCGCAGTATTTT.

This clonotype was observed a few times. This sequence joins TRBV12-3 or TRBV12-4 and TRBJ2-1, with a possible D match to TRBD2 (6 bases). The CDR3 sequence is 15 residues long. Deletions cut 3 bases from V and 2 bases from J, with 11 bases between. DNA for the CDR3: TGTGCCAGCAGTTTCGGGGGAGGTACCTACAATGAGCAGTTCTTC. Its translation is CASSFGGGTYNEQFF.

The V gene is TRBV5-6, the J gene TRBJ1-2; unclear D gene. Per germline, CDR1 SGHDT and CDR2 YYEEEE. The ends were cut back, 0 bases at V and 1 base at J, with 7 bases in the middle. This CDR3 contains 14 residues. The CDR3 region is CASSLGGDNYGYTF. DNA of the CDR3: TGTGCCAGCAGCTTGGGTGGCGATAACTATGGCTACACCTTC.

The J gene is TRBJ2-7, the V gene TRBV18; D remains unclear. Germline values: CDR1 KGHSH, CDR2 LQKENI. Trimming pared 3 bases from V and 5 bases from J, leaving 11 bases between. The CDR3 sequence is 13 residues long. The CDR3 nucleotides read TGTGCCAGCTCACCCTGGTATATGGACGAGCAGTACTTC. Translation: CASSPWYMDEQYF.

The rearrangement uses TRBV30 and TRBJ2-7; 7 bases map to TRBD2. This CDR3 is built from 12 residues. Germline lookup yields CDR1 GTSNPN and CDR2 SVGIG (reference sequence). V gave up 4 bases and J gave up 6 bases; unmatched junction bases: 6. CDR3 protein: CAWNEGRAEQYF. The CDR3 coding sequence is TGTGCCTGGAATGAAGGGAGGGCCGAGCAGTACTTC.

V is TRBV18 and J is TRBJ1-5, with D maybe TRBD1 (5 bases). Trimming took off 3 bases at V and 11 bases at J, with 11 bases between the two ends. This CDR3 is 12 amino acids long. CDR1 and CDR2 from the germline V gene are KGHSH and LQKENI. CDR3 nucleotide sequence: TGTGCCAGCTCACCGGGGGATGCGGCCCAGCATTTT. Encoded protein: CASSPGDAAQHF. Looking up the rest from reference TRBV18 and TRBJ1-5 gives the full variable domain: NAGVMQNPRHLVRRRGQEARLRCSPMKGHSHVYWYRQLPEEGLKFMVYLQKENIIDESGMPKERFSAEFPKEGPSILRIQQVVRGDSAAYFCASSPGDAAQHFGDGTRLSIL.

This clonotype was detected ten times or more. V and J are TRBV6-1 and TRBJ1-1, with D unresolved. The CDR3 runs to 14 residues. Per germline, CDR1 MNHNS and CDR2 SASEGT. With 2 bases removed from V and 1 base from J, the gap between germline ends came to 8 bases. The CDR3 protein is CASSELHQNTEAFF. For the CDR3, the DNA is TGTGCCAGCAGTGAACTTCACCAGAACACTGAAGCTTTCTTT.

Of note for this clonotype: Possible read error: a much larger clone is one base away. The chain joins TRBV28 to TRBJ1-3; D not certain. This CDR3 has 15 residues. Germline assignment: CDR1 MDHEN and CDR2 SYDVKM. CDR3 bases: TGTGCCAGCCATCTCGGCCCGGCCTCTGGAAACACCATAAATTTT. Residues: CASHLGPASGNTINF.

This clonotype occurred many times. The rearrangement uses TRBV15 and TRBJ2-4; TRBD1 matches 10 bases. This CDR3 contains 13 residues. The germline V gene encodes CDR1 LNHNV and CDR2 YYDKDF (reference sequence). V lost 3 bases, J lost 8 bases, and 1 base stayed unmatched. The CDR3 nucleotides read TGTGCCACCAGCAGCGGGACAGGGGACATTCAGTACTTC. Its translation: CATSSGTGDIQYF.

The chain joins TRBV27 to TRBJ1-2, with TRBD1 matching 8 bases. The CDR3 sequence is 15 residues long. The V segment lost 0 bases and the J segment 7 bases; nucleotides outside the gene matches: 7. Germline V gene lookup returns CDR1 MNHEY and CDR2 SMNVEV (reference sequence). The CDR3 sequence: CASSLSPQGARGYTF. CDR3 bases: TGTGCCAGCAGTTTATCCCCTCAGGGGGCGCGTGGCTACACCTTC.

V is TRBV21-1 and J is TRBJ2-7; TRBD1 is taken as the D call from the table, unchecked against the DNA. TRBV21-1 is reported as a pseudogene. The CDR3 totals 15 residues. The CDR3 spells CASLRRGQGLSEQYF. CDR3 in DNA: TGTGCCAGCCTCCGACGTGGACAGGGGCTATCCGAGCAGTACTTC.

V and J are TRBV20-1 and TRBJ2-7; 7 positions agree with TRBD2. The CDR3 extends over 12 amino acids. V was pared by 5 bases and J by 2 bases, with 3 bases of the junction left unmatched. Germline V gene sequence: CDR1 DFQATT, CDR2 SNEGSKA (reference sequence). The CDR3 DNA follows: TGCAGTGCTCGGGGGGTAACCTACGAGCAGTACTTC. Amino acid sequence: CSARGVTYEQYF.

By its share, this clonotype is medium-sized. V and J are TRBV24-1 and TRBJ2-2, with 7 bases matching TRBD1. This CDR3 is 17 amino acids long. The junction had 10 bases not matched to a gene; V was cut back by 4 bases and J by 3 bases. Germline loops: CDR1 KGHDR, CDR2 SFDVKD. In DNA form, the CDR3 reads TGTGCCACCAGTGAACAGGGGACACAATCGGACACCGGGGAGCTGTTTTTT. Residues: CATSEQGTQSDTGELFF.

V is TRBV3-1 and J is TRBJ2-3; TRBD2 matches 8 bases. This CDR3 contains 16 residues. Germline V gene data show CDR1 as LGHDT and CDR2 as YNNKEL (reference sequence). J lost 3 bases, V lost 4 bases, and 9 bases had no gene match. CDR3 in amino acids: CASSLRQGGGTDTQYF. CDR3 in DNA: TGTGCCAGCAGCCTCCGCCAGGGCGGGGGGACAGATACGCAGTATTTT.

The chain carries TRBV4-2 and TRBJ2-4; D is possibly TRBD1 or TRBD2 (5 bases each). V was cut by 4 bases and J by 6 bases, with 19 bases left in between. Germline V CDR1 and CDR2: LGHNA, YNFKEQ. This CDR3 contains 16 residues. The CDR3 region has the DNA TGTGCCAGCAGCCCCGAGGGCCGGACAATAGGAAACATTCAGTACTTC. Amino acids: CASSPEGRTIGNIQYF.